The entry below describes one TCR beta chain. The sample is drawn from a study of blood T cell repertoires in COVID-19. Recovered status in Cohort 3 required two negative PCRs, clearance, or symptom resolution. Profiled with immunoSEQ multiplex PCR; TCRdb holds only in-frame clones, not every one. This sample carries some 300,000 clones, 70% to 90% of them seen once, and the ten largest clones take 9.5%. Germline V lookup: CDR1 SNHLY, CDR2 FYNNEI. The CDR3 runs to 14 residues. V lost 6 bases, J lost 3 bases, and 6 bases stayed unmatched. The V and J genes are TRBV2 and TRBJ2-7, with 9 bases matching TRBD1. Sequencing used PBMCs or T cells enriched from blood (not recorded which). This receptor was identified in a woman between 35 and 50 years old who had recovered from COVID-19. The DNA for the CDR3 is TGTGCCAGCAGCCTAGACAGGGGGGACTACGAGCAGTACTTC. It translates to CASSLDRGDYEQYF.